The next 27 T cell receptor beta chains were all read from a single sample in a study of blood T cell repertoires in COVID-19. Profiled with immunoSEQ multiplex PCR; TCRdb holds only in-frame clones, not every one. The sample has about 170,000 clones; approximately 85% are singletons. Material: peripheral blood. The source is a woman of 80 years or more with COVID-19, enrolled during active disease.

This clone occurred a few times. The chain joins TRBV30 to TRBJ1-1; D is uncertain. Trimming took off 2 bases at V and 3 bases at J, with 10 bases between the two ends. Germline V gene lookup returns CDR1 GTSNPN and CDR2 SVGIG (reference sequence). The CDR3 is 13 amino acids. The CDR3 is CAWSSVSDTEAFF. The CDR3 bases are TGTGCCTGGAGTTCCGTATCTGACACTGAAGCTTTCTTT.

DNA of the CDR3: TGTGCCAGCAGCCAAGAAAGGGGGGGCCAGTACTTC. Translating it yields CASSQERGGQYF. The chain combines TRBV3-1 (or the pseudogene TRBV3-2) with TRBJ2-5, with TRBD2 as a possible D gene (7 bases). CDR1 is LGHDT, CDR2 YNNKEL, per germline (reference sequence). The CDR3 is 12 residues long. Trimming shortened V by 0 bases and J by 10 bases, and 9 bases separated the two germline ends.

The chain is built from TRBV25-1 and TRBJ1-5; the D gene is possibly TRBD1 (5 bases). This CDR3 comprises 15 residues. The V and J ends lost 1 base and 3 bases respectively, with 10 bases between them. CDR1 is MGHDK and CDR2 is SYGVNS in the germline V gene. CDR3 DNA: TGTGCCAGCAGTGAATTTTTCAGGGCCAATCAGCCCCAGCATTTT. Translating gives CASSEFFRANQPQHF.

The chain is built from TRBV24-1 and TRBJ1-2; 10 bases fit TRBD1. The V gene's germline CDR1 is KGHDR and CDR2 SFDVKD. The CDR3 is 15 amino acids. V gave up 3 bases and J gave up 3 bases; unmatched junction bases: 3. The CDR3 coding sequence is TGTGCCACCAGTGATCGACAGGGGGCGTACTATGGCTACACCTTC. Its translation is CATSDRQGAYYGYTF.

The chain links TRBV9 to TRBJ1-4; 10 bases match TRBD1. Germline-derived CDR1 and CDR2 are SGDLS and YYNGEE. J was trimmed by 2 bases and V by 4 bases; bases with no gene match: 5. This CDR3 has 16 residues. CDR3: CASSWTGGRTNEKLFF. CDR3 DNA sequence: TGTGCCAGCAGCTGGACAGGGGGGCGGACTAATGAAAAACTGTTTTTT.

CDR3 DNA sequence: TGCAGCGTTGAAGGGACAGGGAACTATGGCTACACCTTC. Translated, it gives CSVEGTGNYGYTF. This chain uses TRBV29-1 with TRBJ1-2; 8 nucleotides line up with TRBD1. This CDR3 spans 13 amino acids. The ends lost 1 base at V and 2 bases at J; junction bases unmatched: 0. CDR1 and CDR2 (germline): SQVTM, ANQGSEA.

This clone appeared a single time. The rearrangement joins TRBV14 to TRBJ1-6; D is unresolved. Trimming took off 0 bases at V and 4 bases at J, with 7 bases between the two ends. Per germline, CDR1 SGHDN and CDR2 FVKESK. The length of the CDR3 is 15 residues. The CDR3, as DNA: TGTGCCAGCAGCCAAGACAGGATGTATAATTCACCCCTCCACTTT. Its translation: CASSQDRMYNSPLHF.

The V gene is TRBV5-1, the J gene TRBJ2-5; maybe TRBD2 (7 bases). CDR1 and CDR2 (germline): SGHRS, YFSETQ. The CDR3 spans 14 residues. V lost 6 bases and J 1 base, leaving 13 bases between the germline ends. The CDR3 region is CASTERDIQETQYF. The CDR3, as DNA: TGCGCCAGCACGGAGCGGGACATCCAAGAGACCCAGTACTTC. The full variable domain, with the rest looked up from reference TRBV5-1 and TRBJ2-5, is KAGVTQTPRYLIKTRGQQVTLSCSPISGHRSVSWYQQTPGQGLQFLFEYFSETQRNKGNFPGRFSGRQFSNSRSEMNVSTLELGDSALYLCASTERDIQETQYFGPGTRLLVL.

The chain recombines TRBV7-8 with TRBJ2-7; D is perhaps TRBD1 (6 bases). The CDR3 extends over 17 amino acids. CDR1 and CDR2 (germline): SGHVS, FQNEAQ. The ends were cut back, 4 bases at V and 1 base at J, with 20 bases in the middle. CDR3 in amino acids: CASSSPSGTLFSYEQYF. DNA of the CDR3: TGTGCCAGCAGCTCCCCGTCGGGGACACTATTTTCCTACGAGCAGTACTTC.

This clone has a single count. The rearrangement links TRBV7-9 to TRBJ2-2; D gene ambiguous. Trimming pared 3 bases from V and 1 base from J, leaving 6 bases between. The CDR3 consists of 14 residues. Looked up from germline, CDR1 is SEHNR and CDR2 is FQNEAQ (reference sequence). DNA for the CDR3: TGTGCCAGCAGCTTGGAGCAGAACACCGGGGAGCTGTTTTTT. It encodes CASSLEQNTGELFF.

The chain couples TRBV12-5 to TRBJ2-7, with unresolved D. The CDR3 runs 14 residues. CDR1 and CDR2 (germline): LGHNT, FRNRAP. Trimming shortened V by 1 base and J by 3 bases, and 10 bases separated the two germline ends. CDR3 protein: CASGLASGGYEQYF. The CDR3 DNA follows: TGTGCTAGTGGTTTGGCTTCTGGCGGCTACGAGCAGTACTTC.

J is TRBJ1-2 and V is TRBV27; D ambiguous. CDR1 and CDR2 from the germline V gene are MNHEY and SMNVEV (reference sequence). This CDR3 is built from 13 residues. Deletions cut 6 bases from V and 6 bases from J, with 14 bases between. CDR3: CASRHAGENGYTF. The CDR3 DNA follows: TGTGCCAGCAGACATGCTGGAGAAAATGGCTACACCTTC.

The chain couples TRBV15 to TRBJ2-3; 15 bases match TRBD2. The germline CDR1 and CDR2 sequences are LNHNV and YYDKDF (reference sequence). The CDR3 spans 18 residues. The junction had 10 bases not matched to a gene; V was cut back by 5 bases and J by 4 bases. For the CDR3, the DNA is TGTGCCACCAGCGCTCACTGGACTAGCGGGAGGGTCGCAGATACGCAGTATTTT. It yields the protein CATSAHWTSGRVADTQYF.

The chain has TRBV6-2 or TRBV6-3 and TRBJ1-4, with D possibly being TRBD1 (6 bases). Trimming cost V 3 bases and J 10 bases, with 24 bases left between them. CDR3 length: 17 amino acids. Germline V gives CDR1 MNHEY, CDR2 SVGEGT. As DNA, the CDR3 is TGTGCCAGCAGTTATCAGCGACAGGTGGGACCGAGTGCAAAACTGTTTTTT. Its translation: CASSYQRQVGPSAKLFF.

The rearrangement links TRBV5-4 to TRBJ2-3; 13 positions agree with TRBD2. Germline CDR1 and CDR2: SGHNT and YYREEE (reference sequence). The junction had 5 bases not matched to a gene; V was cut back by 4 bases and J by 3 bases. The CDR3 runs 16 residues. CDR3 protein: CASSPRLAGGTDTQYF. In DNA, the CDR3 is TGTGCCAGCAGCCCTAGACTAGCGGGGGGTACAGATACGCAGTATTTT. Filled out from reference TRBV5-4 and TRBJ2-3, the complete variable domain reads ETGVTQSPTHLIKTRGQQVTLRCSSQSGHNTVSWYQQALGQGPQFIFQYYREEENGRGNFPPRFSGLQFPNYSSELNVNALELDDSALYLCASSPRLAGGTDTQYFGPGTRLTVL.

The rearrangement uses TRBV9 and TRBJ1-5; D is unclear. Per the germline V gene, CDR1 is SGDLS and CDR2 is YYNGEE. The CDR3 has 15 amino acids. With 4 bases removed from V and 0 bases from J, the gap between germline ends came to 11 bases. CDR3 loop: CASSPTGYSNQPQHF. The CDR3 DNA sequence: TGTGCCAGCAGCCCAACGGGTTATAGCAATCAGCCCCAGCATTTT.

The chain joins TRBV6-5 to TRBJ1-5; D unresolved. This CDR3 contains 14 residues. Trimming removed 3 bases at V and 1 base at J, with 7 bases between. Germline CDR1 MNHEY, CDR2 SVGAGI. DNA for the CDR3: TGTGCCAGCAGTTATGACAAAAGCAATCAGCCCCAGCATTTT. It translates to CASSYDKSNQPQHF.

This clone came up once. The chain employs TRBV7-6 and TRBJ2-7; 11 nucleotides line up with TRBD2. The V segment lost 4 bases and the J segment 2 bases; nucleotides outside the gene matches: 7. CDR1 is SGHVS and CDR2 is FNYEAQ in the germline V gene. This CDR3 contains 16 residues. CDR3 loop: CASSSLVSGRAYEQYF. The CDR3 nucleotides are TGTGCCAGCAGCTCCCTGGTTAGCGGGAGGGCCTACGAGCAGTACTTC. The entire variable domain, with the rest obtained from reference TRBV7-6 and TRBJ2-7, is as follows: GAGVSQSPRYKVTKRGQDVALRCDPISGHVSLYWYRQALGQGPEFLTYFNYEAQQDKSGLPNDRFSAERPEGSISTLTIQRTEQRDSAMYRCASSSLVSGRAYEQYFGPGTRLTVT.

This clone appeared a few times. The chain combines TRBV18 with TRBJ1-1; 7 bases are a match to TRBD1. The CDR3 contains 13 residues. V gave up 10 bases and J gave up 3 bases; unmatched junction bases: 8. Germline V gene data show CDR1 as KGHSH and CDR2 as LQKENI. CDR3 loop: CATLQGFDTEAFF. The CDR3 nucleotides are TGTGCCACCCTACAGGGGTTTGACACTGAAGCTTTCTTT.

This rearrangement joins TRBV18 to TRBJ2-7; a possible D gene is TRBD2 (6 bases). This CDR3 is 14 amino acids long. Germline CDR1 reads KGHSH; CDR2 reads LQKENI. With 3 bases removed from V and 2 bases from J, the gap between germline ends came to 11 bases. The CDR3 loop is CASSPGTSTYEQYF. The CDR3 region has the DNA TGTGCCAGCTCACCCGGGACTTCAACCTACGAGCAGTACTTC.

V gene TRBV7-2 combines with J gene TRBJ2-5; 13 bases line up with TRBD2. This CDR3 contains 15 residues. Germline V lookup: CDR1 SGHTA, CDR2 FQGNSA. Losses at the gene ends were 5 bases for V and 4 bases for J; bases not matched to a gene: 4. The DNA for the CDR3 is TGTGCCAGCAGCGGGACTAGCGGGAATCGAGAGACCCAGTACTTC. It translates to CASSGTSGNRETQYF.

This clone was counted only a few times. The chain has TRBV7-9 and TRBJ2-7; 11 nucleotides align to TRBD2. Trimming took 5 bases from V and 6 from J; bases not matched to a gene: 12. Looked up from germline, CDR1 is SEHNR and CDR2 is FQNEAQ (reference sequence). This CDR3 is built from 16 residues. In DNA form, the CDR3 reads TGTGCCAGCAGCCCGGTTAGCGGGAGGGTTATCCTCGAGCAGTACTTC. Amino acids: CASSPVSGRVILEQYF.

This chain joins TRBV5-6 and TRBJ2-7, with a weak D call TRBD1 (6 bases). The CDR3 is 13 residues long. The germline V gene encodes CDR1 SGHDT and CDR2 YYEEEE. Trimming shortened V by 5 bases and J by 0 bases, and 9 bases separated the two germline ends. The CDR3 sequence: CASSTDSSYEQYF. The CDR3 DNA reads TGTGCCAGCAGTACGGACAGCTCCTACGAGCAGTACTTC.

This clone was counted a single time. DNA of the CDR3: TGTGCCAGCTCACCGCCGGGACAGGGGGCTTACACAGATACGCAGTATTTT. Its translation is CASSPPGQGAYTDTQYF. This rearrangement joins TRBV18 to TRBJ2-3, with 12 bases fitting TRBD1. Trimming took 3 bases from V and 2 from J; bases not matched to a gene: 6. Per germline, CDR1 KGHSH and CDR2 LQKENI. The CDR3 contains 17 residues.

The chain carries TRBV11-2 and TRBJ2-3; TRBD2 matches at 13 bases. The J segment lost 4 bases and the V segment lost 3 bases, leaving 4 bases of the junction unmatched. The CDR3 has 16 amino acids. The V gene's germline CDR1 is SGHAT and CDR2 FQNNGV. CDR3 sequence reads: CASSFRTSGSPDTQYF. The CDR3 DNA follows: TGTGCCAGCAGCTTTCGGACTAGCGGGAGTCCAGATACGCAGTATTTT. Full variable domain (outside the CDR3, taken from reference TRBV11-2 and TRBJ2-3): EAGVAQSPRYKIIEKRQSVAFWCNPISGHATLYWYQQILGQGPKLLIQFQNNGVVDDSQLPKDRFSAERLKGVDSTLKIQPAKLEDSAVYLCASSFRTSGSPDTQYFGPGTRLTVL.

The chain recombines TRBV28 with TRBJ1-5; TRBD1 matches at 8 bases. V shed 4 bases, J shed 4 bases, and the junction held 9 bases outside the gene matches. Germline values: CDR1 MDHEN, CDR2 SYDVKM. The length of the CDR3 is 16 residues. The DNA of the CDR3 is TGTGCCAGCAGTTCCCCCGGACAGGGTAGGAATCAGCCCCAGCATTTT. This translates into CASSSPGQGRNQPQHF.

The CDR3 sequence is CASSHRSSGNTIYF. CDR3 DNA sequence: TGTGCCAGTAGCCACAGGAGCTCTGGAAACACCATATATTTT. The chain employs TRBV19 and TRBJ1-3; a possible D gene is TRBD1 (5 bases). V was shortened by 6 bases and J by 0 bases, with 9 bases between the two germline ends. The length of the CDR3 is 14 residues. Germline CDR1 reads LNHDA; CDR2 reads SQIVND (reference sequence).